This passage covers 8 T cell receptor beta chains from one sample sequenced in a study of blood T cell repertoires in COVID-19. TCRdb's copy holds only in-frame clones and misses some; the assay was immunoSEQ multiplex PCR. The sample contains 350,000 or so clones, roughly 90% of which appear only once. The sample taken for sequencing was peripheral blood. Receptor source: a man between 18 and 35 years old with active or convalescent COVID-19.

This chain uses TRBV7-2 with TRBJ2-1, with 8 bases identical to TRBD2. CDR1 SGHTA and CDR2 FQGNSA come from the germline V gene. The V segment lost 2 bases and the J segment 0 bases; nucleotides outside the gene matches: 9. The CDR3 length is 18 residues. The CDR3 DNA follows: TGTGCCAGCAGCTTAAGGCCTAGCGGGCCCGTCTCCTACAATGAGCAGTTCTTC. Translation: CASSLRPSGPVSYNEQFF.

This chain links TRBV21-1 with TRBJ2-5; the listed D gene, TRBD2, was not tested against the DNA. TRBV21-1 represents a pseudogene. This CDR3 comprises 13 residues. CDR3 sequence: CASSPYSGGTQYF. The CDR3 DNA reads TGTGCCAGCAGCCCGTATAGCGGAGGTACCCAGTACTTC.

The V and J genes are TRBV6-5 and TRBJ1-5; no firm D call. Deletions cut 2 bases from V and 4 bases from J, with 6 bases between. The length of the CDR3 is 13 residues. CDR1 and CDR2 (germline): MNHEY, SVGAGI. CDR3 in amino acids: CASSYNRNQPQHF. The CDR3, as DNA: TGTGCCAGCAGTTACAACAGAAATCAGCCCCAGCATTTT.

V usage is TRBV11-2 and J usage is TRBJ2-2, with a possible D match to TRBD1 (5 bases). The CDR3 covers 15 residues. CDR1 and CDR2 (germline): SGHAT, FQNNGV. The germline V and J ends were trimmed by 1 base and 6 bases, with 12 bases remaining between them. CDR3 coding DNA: TGTGCCAGCAGCTTAGTGAGCAGGGCGGCCGGGGAGCTGTTTTTT. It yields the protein CASSLVSRAAGELFF.

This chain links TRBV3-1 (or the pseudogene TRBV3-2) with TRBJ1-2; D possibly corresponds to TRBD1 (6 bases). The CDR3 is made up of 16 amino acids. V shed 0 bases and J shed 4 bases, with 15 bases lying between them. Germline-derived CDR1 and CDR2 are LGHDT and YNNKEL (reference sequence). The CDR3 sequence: CASSQENRDLGYGYTF. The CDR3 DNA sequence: TGTGCCAGCAGCCAAGAGAACAGGGATCTAGGCTATGGCTACACCTTC.

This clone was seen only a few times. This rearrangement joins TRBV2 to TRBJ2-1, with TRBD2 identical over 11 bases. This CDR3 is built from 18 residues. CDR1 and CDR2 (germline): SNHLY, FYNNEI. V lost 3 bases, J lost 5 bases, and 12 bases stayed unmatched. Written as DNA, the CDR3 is TGTGCCAGCAGTGACCGGGGAGGGGGACTAGCGGCACACAATGAGCAGTTCTTC. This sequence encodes CASSDRGGGLAAHNEQFF.

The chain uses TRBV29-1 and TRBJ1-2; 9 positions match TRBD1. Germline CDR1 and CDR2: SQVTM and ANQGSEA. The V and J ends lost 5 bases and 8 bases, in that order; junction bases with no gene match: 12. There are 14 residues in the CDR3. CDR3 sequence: CSVFGGTGMKGYTF. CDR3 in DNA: TGCAGCGTTTTTGGCGGGACAGGGATGAAGGGCTACACCTTC.

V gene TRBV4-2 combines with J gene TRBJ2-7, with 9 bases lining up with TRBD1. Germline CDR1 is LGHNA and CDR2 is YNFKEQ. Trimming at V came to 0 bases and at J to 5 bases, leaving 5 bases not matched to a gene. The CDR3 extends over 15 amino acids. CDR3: CASSQEQGAGDEQYF. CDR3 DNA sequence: TGTGCCAGCAGCCAAGAACAGGGGGCAGGGGACGAGCAGTACTTC.